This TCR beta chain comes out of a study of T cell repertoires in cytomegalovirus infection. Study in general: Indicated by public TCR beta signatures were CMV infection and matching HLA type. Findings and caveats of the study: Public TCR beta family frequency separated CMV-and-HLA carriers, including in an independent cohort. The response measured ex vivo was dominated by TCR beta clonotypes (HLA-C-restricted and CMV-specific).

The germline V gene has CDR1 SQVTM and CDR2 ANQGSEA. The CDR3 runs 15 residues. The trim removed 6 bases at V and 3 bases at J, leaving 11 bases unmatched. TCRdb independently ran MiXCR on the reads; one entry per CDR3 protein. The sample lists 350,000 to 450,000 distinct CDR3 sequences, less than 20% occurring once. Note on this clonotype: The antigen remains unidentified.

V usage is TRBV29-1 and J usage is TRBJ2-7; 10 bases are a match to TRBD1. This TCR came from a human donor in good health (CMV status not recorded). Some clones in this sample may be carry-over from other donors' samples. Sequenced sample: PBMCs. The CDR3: CSVDNDRGPLYEQYF. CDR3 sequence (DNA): TGCAGCGTCGACAACGACAGGGGGCCACTCTACGAGCAGTACTTC.